The clone carrying this T cell receptor beta chain has a handful of counts. The germline CDR1 and CDR2 sequences are MNHEY and SMNVEV (reference sequence). This CDR3 is 15 amino acids long. Between the trimmed V and J ends, which lost 4 bases and 1 base, there was a span of 11 bases. This specimen comes from a study of blood T cell repertoires in COVID-19. Study at large: Whether acute or convalescent, the COVID-19 samples came from the United States, Italy and Spain.

The authors' processing: Amplification of reference gene primers was used by the study to estimate nucleated cell counts. Sequencing used immunoSEQ multiplex PCR; TCRdb keeps in-frame clones, though not all of them. V and J calls and clone size come straight from that table; D and trimming were deduced from the DNA. The data show about 260,000 clones, about 88% seen once. This sequence joins TRBV27 and TRBJ1-5; D may be TRBD1 (6 bases). The TCR sequence derives from a man between 18 and 35 years old with active or convalescent COVID-19. Sequencing was carried out using peripheral blood. The CDR3 sequence is CASSWQGKSNQPQHF. The CDR3 coding sequence is TGTGCCAGCAGTTGGCAGGGGAAAAGCAATCAGCCCCAGCATTTT.